This T cell receptor (beta chain) was captured by sequencing in a study of T cell responses to AZD1222 COVID-19 vaccine. Study-wide results and caveats: Two AZD1222 doses significantly raised spike-specific TCR breadth and depth over controls.

The J segment lost 5 bases and the V segment lost 5 bases, leaving 9 bases of the junction unmatched. Germline CDR1 and CDR2: SGHTA and FQGNSA. This CDR3 is 16 amino acids long. The method was immunoSEQ multiplex PCR; TCRdb's version includes in-frame clones alone and lacks a portion of them. The data contain about 88,000 clones, roughly nine tenths of them singletons. Concerning this clone: Its antigen is still unknown.

This specimen consisted of peripheral blood, obtained on day 0 of AZD1222 vaccination. This receptor was taken from an adult in good health. This chain joins TRBV7-2 and TRBJ2-3; 11 nucleotides line up with TRBD2. The CDR3 nucleotides are TGTGCCAGCAGCCCCGCGTTAGCGGGAGGGGAAGATACGCAGTATTTT. This codes for CASSPALAGGEDTQYF.